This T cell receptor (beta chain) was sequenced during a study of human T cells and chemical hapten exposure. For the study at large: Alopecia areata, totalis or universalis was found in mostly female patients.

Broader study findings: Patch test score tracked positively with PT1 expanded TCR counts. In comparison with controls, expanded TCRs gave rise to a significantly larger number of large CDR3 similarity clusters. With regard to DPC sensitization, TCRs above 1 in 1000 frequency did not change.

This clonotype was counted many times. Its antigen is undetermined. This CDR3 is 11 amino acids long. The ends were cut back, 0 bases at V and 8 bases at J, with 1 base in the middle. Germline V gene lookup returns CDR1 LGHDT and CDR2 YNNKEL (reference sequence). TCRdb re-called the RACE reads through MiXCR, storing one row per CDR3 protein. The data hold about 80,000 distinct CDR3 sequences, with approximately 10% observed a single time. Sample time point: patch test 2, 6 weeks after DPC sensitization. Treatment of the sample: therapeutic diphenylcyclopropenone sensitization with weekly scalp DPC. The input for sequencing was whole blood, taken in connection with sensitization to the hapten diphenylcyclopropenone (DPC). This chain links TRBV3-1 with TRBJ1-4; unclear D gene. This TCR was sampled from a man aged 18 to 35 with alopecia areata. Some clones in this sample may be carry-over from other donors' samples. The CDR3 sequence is CASSQEEKLFF. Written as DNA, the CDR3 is TGTGCCAGCAGCCAAGAGGAAAAACTGTTTTTT. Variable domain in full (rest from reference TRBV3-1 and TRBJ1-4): DTAVSQTPKYLVTQMGNDKSIKCEQNLGHDTMYWYKQDSKKFLKIMFSYNNKELIINETVPNRFSPKSPDKAHLNLHINSLELGDSAVYFCASSQEEKLFFGSGTQLSVL.